The T cell receptor beta chain under discussion was sequenced for a study of cytomegalovirus exposure and HLA in healthy donors. Study-wide background: An analysis done earlier identified 95 million to 140 million unique TCR beta sequences from about 179 million T cells.

Study-wide results and caveats: Per published accounts, TCR beta sequences correctly predicted the HLA-A and HLA-B alleles of most subjects.

This CDR3 is 13 amino acids long. CDR1 is SSHAT and CDR2 is FNYEAQ in the germline V gene (reference sequence). A remark on this clone: Antigen unknown. At one end the junction does not follow the germline gene, possibly because of a read error.

PCR primers comprised 60 Vbeta and 13 Jbeta primers. Assay used: immunoSEQ multiplex PCR; TCRdb lists only in-frame clones, some missing. The sample has 150,000 to 200,000 clones; about 85% are singletons. Sequencing was performed on PBMCs. The chain links TRBV7-7 to TRBJ2-2; no clear D gene. The origin of this receptor is a man younger than 35 in good health and CMV-seropositive. The CDR3 protein is CASSFAAVRELFF. In DNA, the CDR3 is TGTGCTAGCAGCTTCGCCGCGGTCAGGGAGCTGTTTTTT. The full variable domain, rest sourced from reference TRBV7-7 and TRBJ2-2, is GAGVSQSPRYKVTKRGQDVTLRCDPISSHATLYWYQQALGQGPEFLTYFNYEAQPDKSGLPSDRFSAERPEGSISTLTIQRTEQRDSAMYRCASSFAAVRELFFGEGSRLTVL.